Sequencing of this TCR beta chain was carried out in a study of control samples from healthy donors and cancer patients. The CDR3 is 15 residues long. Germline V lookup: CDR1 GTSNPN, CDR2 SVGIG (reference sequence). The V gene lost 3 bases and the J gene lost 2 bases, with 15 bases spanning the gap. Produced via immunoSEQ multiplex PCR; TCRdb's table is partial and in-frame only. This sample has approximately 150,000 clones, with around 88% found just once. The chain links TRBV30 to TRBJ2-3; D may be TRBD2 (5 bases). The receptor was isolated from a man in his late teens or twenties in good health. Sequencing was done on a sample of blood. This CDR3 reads CAWRTDWPYTDTQYF. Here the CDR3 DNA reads TGTGCCTGGAGAACGGACTGGCCCTACACAGATACGCAGTATTTT. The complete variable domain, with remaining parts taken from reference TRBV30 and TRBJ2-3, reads SQTIHQWPATLVQPVGSPLSLECTVEGTSNPNLYWYRQAAGRGLQLLFYSVGIGQISSEVPQNLSASRPQDRQFILSSKKLLLSDSGFYLCAWRTDWPYTDTQYFGPGTRLTVL.